This T cell receptor beta chain derives from a study of blood T cell repertoires in COVID-19. Overall study context: The United States, Italy and Spain were the sources of the acute and convalescent COVID-19 samples. Sources were T cells, B-cell-depleted T cells, or PBMCs; the material itself was cDNA or gDNA.

Clinical history as reported by participants underpinned cohort assignment. Method: immunoSEQ multiplex PCR; TCRdb's copy keeps in-frame clones and lacks some. The sample shows 150,000 to 200,000 clones, roughly 90% of them seen only once. The CDR3 has 14 residues. Germline V gene sequence: CDR1 SGDLS, CDR2 YYNGEE. J lost 4 bases, V lost 2 bases, and 4 bases had no gene match. This clone was seen only once. The sequence came from a human donor with acute COVID-19. The donor label of this sample is uncertain. The chain employs TRBV9 and TRBJ2-7; TRBD2 agrees at 9 bases. The specimen was PBMCs or T cells enriched from blood (not recorded which). CDR3: CASSVGLAGYEQYF. The CDR3 bases are TGTGCCAGCAGCGTCGGGCTAGCGGGGTACGAGCAGTACTTC.